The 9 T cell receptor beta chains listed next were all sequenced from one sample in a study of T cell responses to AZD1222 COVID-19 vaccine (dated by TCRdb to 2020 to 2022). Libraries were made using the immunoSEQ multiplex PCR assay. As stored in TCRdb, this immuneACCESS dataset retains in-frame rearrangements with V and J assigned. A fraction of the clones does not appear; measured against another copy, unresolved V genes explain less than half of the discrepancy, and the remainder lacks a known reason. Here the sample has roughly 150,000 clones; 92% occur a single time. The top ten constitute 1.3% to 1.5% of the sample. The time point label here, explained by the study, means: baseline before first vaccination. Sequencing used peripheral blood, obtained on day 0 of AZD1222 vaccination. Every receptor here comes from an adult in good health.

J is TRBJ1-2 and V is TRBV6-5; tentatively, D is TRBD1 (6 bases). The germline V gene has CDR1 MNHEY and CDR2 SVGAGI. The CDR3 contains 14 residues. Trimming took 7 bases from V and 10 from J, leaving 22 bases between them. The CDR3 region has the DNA TGTGCCAGCAAATCAAAAGGGGGGAATAGGGACTACACCTTC. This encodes CASKSKGGNRDYTF.

CDR3 in amino acids: CASSQYGDRAITDTQYF. The CDR3 nucleotides are TGTGCCAGCAGCCAATATGGGGACAGGGCAATCACAGATACGCAGTATTTT. The rearrangement links TRBV16 to TRBJ2-3; 9 bases fit TRBD1. The CDR3 extends over 17 amino acids. V shed 1 base, J shed 2 bases, and the junction held 7 bases outside the gene matches. In germline, CDR1 is KGHSY, CDR2 FQNENV. The full variable domain, its missing parts supplied by reference TRBV16 and TRBJ2-3, is GEEVAQTPKHLVRGEGQKAKLYCAPIKGHSYVFWYQQVLKNEFKFLISFQNENVFDETGMPKERFSAKCLPNSPCSLEIQATKLEDSAVYFCASSQYGDRAITDTQYFGPGTRLTVL.

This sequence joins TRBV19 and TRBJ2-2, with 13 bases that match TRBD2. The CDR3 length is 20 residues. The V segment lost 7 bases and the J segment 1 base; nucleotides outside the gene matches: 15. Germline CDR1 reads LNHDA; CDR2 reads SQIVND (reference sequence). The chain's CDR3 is CASKRVELAGGPKNTGELFF. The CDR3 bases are TGTGCCAGTAAACGAGTCGAACTAGCGGGAGGGCCGAAGAACACCGGGGAGCTGTTTTTT.

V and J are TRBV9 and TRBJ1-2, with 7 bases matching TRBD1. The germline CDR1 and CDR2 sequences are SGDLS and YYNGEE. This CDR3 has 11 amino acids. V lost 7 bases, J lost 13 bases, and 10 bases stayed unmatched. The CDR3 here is CASGEQGLFTF. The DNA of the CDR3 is TGTGCCAGCGGGGAACAGGGGCTCTTCACCTTC.

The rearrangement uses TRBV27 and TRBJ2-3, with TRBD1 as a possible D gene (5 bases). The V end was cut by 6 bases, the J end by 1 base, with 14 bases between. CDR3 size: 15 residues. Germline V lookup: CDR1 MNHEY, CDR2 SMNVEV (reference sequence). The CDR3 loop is CASRGTGSGTDTQYF. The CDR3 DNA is TGTGCCAGCAGGGGTACAGGTTCAGGCACAGATACGCAGTATTTT.

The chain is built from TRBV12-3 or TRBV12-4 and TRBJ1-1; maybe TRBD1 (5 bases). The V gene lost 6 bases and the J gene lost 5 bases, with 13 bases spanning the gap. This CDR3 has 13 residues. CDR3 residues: CASSYGGRTEAFF. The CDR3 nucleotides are TGTGCCAGCAGCTACGGGGGTAGGACTGAAGCTTTCTTT.

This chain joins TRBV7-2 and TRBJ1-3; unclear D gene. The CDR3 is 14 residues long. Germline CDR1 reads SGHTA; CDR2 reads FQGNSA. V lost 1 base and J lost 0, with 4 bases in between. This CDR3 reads CASSLDSSGNTIYF. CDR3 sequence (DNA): TGTGCCAGCAGCTTAGACAGCTCTGGAAACACCATATATTTT.

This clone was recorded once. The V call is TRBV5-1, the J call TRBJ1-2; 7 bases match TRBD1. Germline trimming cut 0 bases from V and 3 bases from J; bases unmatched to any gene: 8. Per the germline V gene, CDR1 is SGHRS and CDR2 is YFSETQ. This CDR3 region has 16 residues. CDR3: CASSLGTGEDDYGYTF. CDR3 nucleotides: TGCGCCAGCAGCTTGGGCACAGGGGAGGATGACTATGGCTACACCTTC.

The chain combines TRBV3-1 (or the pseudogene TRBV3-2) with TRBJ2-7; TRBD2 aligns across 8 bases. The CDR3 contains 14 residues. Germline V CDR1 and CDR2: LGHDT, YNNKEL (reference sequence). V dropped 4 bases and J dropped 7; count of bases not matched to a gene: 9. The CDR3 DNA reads TGTGCCAGCAGCCCGGGAGGGGGGGCGCCTGAGCAGTACTTC. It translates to CASSPGGGAPEQYF.